One sample yielded the 12 T cell receptor beta chains listed below, sequenced in a study of shared clonotypes between healthy human individuals. Method: immunoSEQ multiplex PCR; TCRdb's copy keeps in-frame clones and lacks some. This table holds 2.3 million or so clones, over 90% found once. Sample: naive CD4+ T cells from PBMCs. Stated subset: CD45RA+ positively selected. These receptors all come from a young man in good health. Some clones in this sample may be carry-over from other donors' samples.

The rearrangement links TRBV14 to TRBJ2-3; 9 positions agree with TRBD1. Trimming at V came to 5 bases and at J to 4 bases, leaving 13 bases not matched to a gene. CDR3 length equals 17 residues. The germline CDR1 and CDR2 sequences are SGHDN and FVKESK. CDR3 sequence (DNA): TGTGCCAGCAGCAAATCCCCTCCACAGGGGGCATCAGATACGCAGTATTTT. Translated, it gives CASSKSPPQGASDTQYF.

The chain links TRBV5-1 to TRBJ1-2; a possible D gene is TRBD1 (5 bases). The V end lost 0 bases, the J end lost 5 bases, and 14 bases lay between the germline ends. Germline CDR1 SGHRS, CDR2 YFSETQ. This CDR3 is built from 15 residues. The CDR3 reads CASSLAGDRSYGYTF. CDR3 DNA: TGCGCCAGCAGCTTGGCCGGGGACCGTTCTTATGGCTACACCTTC.

The chain combines TRBV9 with TRBJ1-2; D is ambiguous. The CDR3 consists of 12 residues. Per the germline V gene, CDR1 is SGDLS and CDR2 is YYNGEE. V gave up 0 bases and J gave up 7 bases, with 7 bases separating them. The chain's CDR3 is CASSVVKGGYTF. In DNA form, the CDR3 reads TGTGCCAGCAGCGTAGTAAAGGGTGGCTACACCTTC.

This chain uses TRBV7-2 with TRBJ1-4, with TRBD1 identical over 8 bases. The CDR3 length is 19 residues. The germline CDR1 and CDR2 sequences are SGHTA and FQGNSA. V was clipped by 0 bases and J by 2 bases; unmatched bases: 11. CDR3 protein: CASSLARGRFWPTNEKLFF. In nucleotides, the CDR3 is TGTGCCAGCAGCTTAGCCAGGGGGCGATTTTGGCCTACTAATGAAAAACTGTTTTTT.

The V and J genes are TRBV7-8 and TRBJ2-1; no reliable D call. Trimming took off 2 bases at V and 15 bases at J, with 20 bases between the two ends. This CDR3 is built from 14 residues. The V gene's germline CDR1 is SGHVS and CDR2 FQNEAQ. CDR3 nucleotide sequence: TGTGCCAGCAGCTTAAACCGGCTCCCGCGCGAGTGGTTCTTC. Translated: CASSLNRLPREWFF. Combining the CDR3 with reference TRBV7-8 and TRBJ2-1 gives the whole variable domain GAGVSQSPRYKVAKRGQDVALRCDPISGHVSLFWYQQALGQGPEFLTYFQNEAQLDKSGLPSDRFFAERPEGSVSTLKIQRTQQEDSAVYLCASSLNRLPREWFFGPGTRLTVL.

This chain links TRBV30 with TRBJ2-7; 10 positions match TRBD1. Looked up from germline, CDR1 is GTSNPN and CDR2 is SVGIG (reference sequence). V shed 3 bases and J 4 bases; nucleotides not matched to a gene: 9. This CDR3 spans 15 amino acids. The CDR3 DNA follows: TGTGCCTGGAGCCGGGACAGGGGACTGGCTTACGAGCAGTACTTC. Translated, it gives CAWSRDRGLAYEQYF.

The CDR3 DNA is TGTGCCAGCAGCCGGACGGGACAGGGATGGGCCCAGTACTTC. Its protein is CASSRTGQGWAQYF. The chain uses TRBV6-5 and TRBJ2-5; 9 bases line up with TRBD1. Looked up from germline, CDR1 is MNHEY and CDR2 is SVGAGI. The CDR3 has 14 amino acids. V lost 6 bases to trimming and J lost 9 bases; unmatched junction nucleotides: 11.

This chain joins TRBV6-5 and TRBJ1-4, with 7 nucleotides matching TRBD1. V was pared by 2 bases and J by 4 bases, with 4 bases of the junction left unmatched. Per germline, CDR1 MNHEY and CDR2 SVGAGI. There are 15 residues in the CDR3. This chain's CDR3 is CASSYRGRVNEKLFF. CDR3 in DNA: TGTGCCAGCAGTTACAGGGGGCGCGTTAATGAAAAACTGTTTTTT.

The V gene is TRBV6-5, the J gene TRBJ2-5; 9 bases fit TRBD1. The CDR3 consists of 14 residues. The V segment lost 6 bases and the J segment 4 bases; nucleotides outside the gene matches: 6. Germline V CDR1 and CDR2: MNHEY, SVGAGI. The CDR3 loop is CASSPNRGRETQYF. The CDR3 DNA reads as TGTGCCAGCAGCCCTAACAGGGGGCGAGAGACCCAGTACTTC.

This clone was detected once. This chain connects TRBV5-6 to TRBJ1-2; D is undetermined. Germline CDR1 is SGHDT and CDR2 is YYEEEE. Trimming removed 2 bases at V and 10 bases at J, with 15 bases between. The CDR3 loop spans 13 amino acids. As DNA, the CDR3 is TGTGCCAGCAGCTTACCCCGATTGGCAGTCTACACCTTC. Encoded protein: CASSLPRLAVYTF. Drawing the rest from reference TRBV5-6 and TRBJ1-2, the complete variable domain is DAGVTQSPTHLIKTRGQQVTLRCSPKSGHDTVSWYQQALGQGPQFIFQYYEEEERQRGNFPDRFSGHQFPNYSSELNVNALLLGDSALYLCASSLPRLAVYTFGSGTRLTVV.

In its sample, this clone was seen once. The chain carries TRBV6-1 and TRBJ2-2; D is uncertain. The length of the CDR3 is 12 residues. CDR1 is MNHNS and CDR2 is SASEGT in the germline V gene. V was cut by 6 bases and J by 13 bases, with 15 bases left in between. The CDR3 DNA reads TGTGCCAGCAGCCTGATCGCAGCTCGGCTGTTTTTT. Its translation: CASSLIAARLFF.

The V gene is TRBV7-2, the J gene TRBJ1-3; weak D call: TRBD1 (5 bases). The CDR3 spans 16 residues. Germline V gene sequence: CDR1 SGHTA, CDR2 FQGNSA. Between the trimmed V and J ends, which lost 2 bases and 4 bases, there was a span of 15 bases. The CDR3 nucleotides read TGTGCCAGCAGCTTAATGGGGACGGACGTCGGAAACACCATATATTTT. Its protein product is CASSLMGTDVGNTIYF.